The sequence of this TCR beta chain was determined in a study of blood T cells in healthy people across ages. Whole-study results and caveats: Diversity was higher, and naive CD4+ cells more numerous, in long-lived donors than in aged donors.

This CDR3 has 17 amino acids. Germline V gene lookup returns CDR1 MGHRA and CDR2 YSYEKL. The V and J ends lost 3 bases and 0 bases respectively, with 15 bases between them. The authors ran a second PCR of about 7 to 12 cycles using a sample-barcoded 5' primer and a J-beta primer mix. Every molecule of cDNA carried a tag from a template-switch adaptor with 12 random nucleotides. TCRdb re-called the 5' RACE reads through MiXCR, storing one row per CDR3 protein. This sample has some 1.6 million distinct CDR3 sequences; 34% occur once, and the top ten carry about 11%. The study isolated at least 6.5 million PBMCs from each sample. A word on this clonotype: Its antigen is still unknown.

The chain has TRBV4-1 and TRBJ1-5; TRBD1 might be the D (5 bases). The source of this sequence is a woman aged 25 to 39 in good health. The sequencing sample was made of blood. The CDR3 sequence: CASSHLPQGVSNQPQHF. In DNA, the CDR3 is TGCGCCAGCAGCCACCTTCCCCAGGGTGTTAGCAATCAGCCCCAGCATTTT.